Each of the 30 T cell receptor beta chains below was sequenced from the same sample in a study of beta chain features in type 1 diabetes. The entirety of the isolated RNA underwent reverse transcription, so expressed TCRB transcripts were sequenced. TCRdb's copy holds only in-frame clones and misses some; the assay was immunoSEQ multiplex PCR. The table includes 400,000 to 500,000 clones, approximately 15% detected once. The sample comprised naive CD4+ T cells from blood. Every receptor here comes from a man aged 30 to 45 in good health.

The J gene is TRBJ2-2, the V gene TRBV7-2; 9 nucleotides match TRBD2. Trimming took 1 base from V and 5 from J; bases not matched to a gene: 8. The germline gives CDR1 SGHTA, CDR2 FQGNSA. The CDR3 consists of 17 residues. The CDR3 nucleotides are TGTGCCAGCAGCTTAGATAGGCGGGAGGGCCGTACCGGGGAGCTGTTTTTT. This sequence encodes CASSLDRREGRTGELFF. Full variable domain (rest looked up from reference TRBV7-2 and TRBJ2-2): GAGVSQSPSNKVTEKGKDVELRCDPISGHTALYWYRQSLGQGLEFLIYFQGNSAPDKSGLPSDRFSAERTGGSVSTLTIQRTQQEDSAVYLCASSLDRREGRTGELFFGEGSRLTVL.

The chain recombines TRBV6-1 with TRBJ2-7; possibly TRBD1 or TRBD2 for D (5 bases each). The V gene lost 4 bases and the J gene lost 7 bases, with 14 bases spanning the gap. There are 13 residues in the CDR3. Germline V lookup: CDR1 MNHNS, CDR2 SASEGT. The CDR3 DNA follows: TGTGCCAGCAGTGTGAGGGGACCGCGGGAGCAGTACGTC. Amino acids: CASSVRGPREQYV.

This clone was seen a few times. V usage is TRBV21-1 and J usage is TRBJ2-7; the D call in the table, TRBD2, was not verified against the DNA. TRBV21-1 is shown as a pseudogene. The CDR3 runs to 12 residues. The DNA for the CDR3 is TGTGCCAGCAGCCCCCCTAGGTACGAGCAGTACTTC. Amino acids: CASSPPRYEQYF.

This chain joins TRBV7-9 and TRBJ2-1; TRBD2 matches at 11 bases. The CDR3 has 15 residues. V lost 3 bases, J lost 8 bases, and 6 bases stayed unmatched. Looked up from germline, CDR1 is SEHNR and CDR2 is FQNEAQ (reference sequence). CDR3 region: CASSFSGRARDEQFF. DNA of the CDR3: TGTGCCAGCAGCTTTAGCGGGAGGGCCAGAGATGAGCAGTTCTTC.

This rearrangement joins TRBV7-2 to TRBJ1-1, with unresolved D. Germline lookup yields CDR1 SGHTA and CDR2 FQGNSA. The CDR3 sequence is 15 residues long. V was shortened by 5 bases and J by 0 bases, with 13 bases between the two germline ends. DNA of the CDR3: TGTGCCAGCAGCGCTGGGAAAGGCATGAACACTGAAGCTTTCTTT. Amino acids: CASSAGKGMNTEAFF.

This chain joins TRBV29-1 and TRBJ1-5, with a tentative D call TRBD1 (5 bases). Between the trimmed V and J ends, which lost 5 bases and 5 bases, there was a span of 10 bases. From germline, CDR1 is SQVTM and CDR2 ANQGSEA. This CDR3 has 12 amino acids. CDR3 sequence (DNA): TGCAGCGTTTGGGACGGCGATCAGCCCCAGCATTTT. Translation: CSVWDGDQPQHF. The whole variable domain, filled in from reference TRBV29-1 and TRBJ1-5, reads SAVISQKPSRDICQRGTSLTIQCQVDSQVTMMFWYRQQPGQSLTLIATANQGSEATYESGFVIDKFPISRPNLTFSTLTVSNMSPEDSSIYLCSVWDGDQPQHFGDGTRLSIL.

The chain combines TRBV10-2 with TRBJ2-3, with 12 bases that match TRBD2. The germline gives CDR1 WSHSY, CDR2 SAAADI. J was trimmed by 7 bases and V by 3 bases; bases with no gene match: 5. The CDR3 is 15 amino acids. In DNA form, the CDR3 reads TGCGCCAGCAGTGATGGACTAGCGGGAAGGAATACGCAGTATTTT. Amino acid sequence: CASSDGLAGRNTQYF.

The V and J genes are TRBV9 and TRBJ2-3; 10 bases fit TRBD2. The CDR3 is 16 residues long. Per germline, CDR1 SGDLS and CDR2 YYNGEE. V gave up 2 bases and J gave up 3 bases; unmatched junction bases: 6. CDR3 bases: TGTGCCAGCAGCGTTCTCCCTAGCGGGAGAACAGATACGCAGTATTTT. Translated, it gives CASSVLPSGRTDTQYF.

This clone was counted between two and nine times. The chain is built from TRBV5-1 and TRBJ2-2, with TRBD2 matching 7 bases. The CDR3 totals 14 residues. V dropped 5 bases and J dropped 2; count of bases not matched to a gene: 3. The germline CDR1 and CDR2 sequences are SGHRS and YFSETQ. CDR3 amino acids: CASRAGDNTGELFF. The CDR3 DNA reads as TGCGCCAGCAGGGCGGGAGATAACACCGGGGAGCTGTTTTTT.

This clone was observed a handful of times. This rearrangement joins TRBV7-2 to TRBJ2-2, with D possibly TRBD1 on 6 matching bases. Germline CDR1 and CDR2: SGHTA and FQGNSA. The V end was cut by 8 bases, the J end by 7 bases, with 17 bases between. The CDR3 spans 14 residues. This chain's CDR3 is CASARRGGSGELFF. The CDR3 coding sequence is TGTGCCAGCGCCCGCCGAGGGGGAAGCGGGGAGCTGTTTTTT.

This clone was seen once. The rearrangement uses TRBV6-1 and TRBJ1-2; tentative D call: TRBD1 (5 bases). The CDR3 loop spans 12 amino acids. V was cut by 10 bases and J by 1 base, with 10 bases left in between. The germline V gene has CDR1 MNHNS and CDR2 SASEGT. The CDR3 reads CATGGNNYGYTF. For the CDR3, the DNA is TGTGCCACCGGGGGTAATAACTATGGCTACACCTTC.

This clone was counted between two and nine times. The V and J genes are TRBV29-1 and TRBJ2-1; D is possibly TRBD2 (6 bases). Trimming cost V 4 bases and J 4 bases, with 11 bases left between them. The CDR3 extends over 13 amino acids. Germline V gene data show CDR1 as SQVTM and CDR2 as ANQGSEA. CDR3 amino acids: CSVGVGGYNEQFF. CDR3 sequence (DNA): TGCAGCGTTGGTGTGGGGGGATACAATGAGCAGTTCTTC.

This clone came up a few times. V and J are TRBV5-1 and TRBJ2-1; 8 bases fit TRBD2. After removal of 4 bases from V and 9 bases from J, the junction contained 6 bases not matched to a gene. The CDR3 is 13 residues long. Looked up from germline, CDR1 is SGHRS and CDR2 is YFSETQ. This CDR3 reads CASSVTSESEQFF. As DNA, the CDR3 is TGCGCCAGCAGCGTGACTAGCGAAAGTGAGCAGTTCTTC.

The chain links TRBV4-1 to TRBJ2-7; no definite D call. The CDR3 is made up of 12 amino acids. From germline, CDR1 is MGHRA and CDR2 YSYEKL. V dropped 4 bases and J dropped 6 bases, with 10 bases sitting between them. The CDR3 sequence: CASSLDVGEQYF. The CDR3 bases are TGCGCCAGCAGCCTTGATGTGGGCGAGCAGTACTTC.

In nucleotides, the CDR3 is TGTGCCAGCAAACCGGACAGGGGGAGCAATCAGCCCCAGCATTTT. As protein: CASKPDRGSNQPQHF. This chain joins TRBV7-2 and TRBJ1-5, with 10 nucleotides matching TRBD1. The CDR3 length is 15 residues. V shed 7 bases and J 1 base; nucleotides not matched to a gene: 4. The germline CDR1 and CDR2 sequences are SGHTA and FQGNSA.

J is TRBJ2-5 and V is TRBV19, with 7 bases aligning to TRBD1. CDR3 length: 12 amino acids. Per the germline V gene, CDR1 is LNHDA and CDR2 is SQIVND (reference sequence). Germline trimming cut 9 bases from V and 5 bases from J; bases unmatched to any gene: 6. DNA of the CDR3: TGTGCCAGCCGGACAGGCGCGGAGACCCAGTACTTC. Protein sequence: CASRTGAETQYF.

The rearrangement joins TRBV30 to TRBJ1-3; no reliable D call. Per germline, CDR1 GTSNPN and CDR2 SVGIG (reference sequence). The CDR3 has 15 residues. The germline V and J ends were trimmed by 2 bases and 0 bases, with 11 bases remaining between them. Written as DNA, the CDR3 is TGTGCCTGGAGTCTAATCGGGTTCTCTGGAAACACCATATATTTT. This translates into CAWSLIGFSGNTIYF.

The sample holds a few counts of this clone. The genes are TRBV5-6 and TRBJ2-1; TRBD2 might be the D (6 bases). The CDR3 runs 13 residues. Germline V gene sequence: CDR1 SGHDT, CDR2 YYEEEE. The V end was cut by 7 bases, the J end by 8 bases, with 16 bases between. CDR3 coding DNA: TGTGCCAGCTCCTCGACTAGTCGGCATGAGCAGTTCTTC. It encodes CASSSTSRHEQFF.

A few counts support this clone. The V gene is TRBV9, the J gene TRBJ2-7; no clear D. Trimming shortened V by 3 bases and J by 2 bases, and 15 bases separated the two germline ends. The CDR3 totals 15 residues. Germline CDR1 SGDLS, CDR2 YYNGEE. The DNA for the CDR3 is TGTGCCAGCAGCGCCTTTTCTACTGAACCCTACGAGCAGTACGTC. Residues: CASSAFSTEPYEQYV.

This chain joins TRBV5-4 and TRBJ2-1; 7 bases are a match to TRBD2. Germline trimming cut 2 bases from V and 5 bases from J; bases unmatched to any gene: 7. From germline, CDR1 is SGHNT and CDR2 YYREEE (reference sequence). The CDR3 has 15 residues. The CDR3 loop reads CASSLLTGGNNEQFF. The CDR3 DNA sequence: TGTGCCAGCAGCTTATTAACGGGGGGTAACAATGAGCAGTTCTTC.

The chain employs TRBV18 and TRBJ2-5; no reliable D call. The V end lost 1 base, the J end lost 4 bases, and 10 bases lay between the germline ends. Germline CDR1 reads KGHSH; CDR2 reads LQKENI. There are 14 residues in the CDR3. The CDR3 protein is CASSPQIRSETQYF. The CDR3 DNA reads as TGTGCCAGCTCACCACAGATCAGGTCAGAGACCCAGTACTTC.

In this sample, this clone turned up a few times. This sequence joins TRBV5-4 and TRBJ2-3, with TRBD2 matching over 8 bases. Germline V gene lookup returns CDR1 SGHNT and CDR2 YYREEE (reference sequence). The length of the CDR3 is 16 residues. V was pared by 3 bases and J by 2 bases, with 8 bases of the junction left unmatched. The CDR3 DNA reads TGTGCCAGCAGCTCCGGGACTAGTTCCCACACAGATACGCAGTATTTT. Translation: CASSSGTSSHTDTQYF.

In its sample, this clone was seen many times. The rearrangement joins TRBV29-1 to TRBJ1-5; D gene ambiguous. The CDR3 is 12 residues long. CDR1 and CDR2 (germline): SQVTM, ANQGSEA. Trimming shortened V by 7 bases and J by 9 bases, and 16 bases separated the two germline ends. This chain's CDR3 is CSAGLREGPQHF. In nucleotides, the CDR3 is TGCAGCGCCGGACTGAGAGAGGGGCCCCAGCATTTT.

This clone was found a few times. CDR3 amino acids: CASSRRQGEQFF. The CDR3 DNA is TGTGCCAGCAGCCGTAGACAGGGAGAGCAGTTCTTC. The chain carries TRBV11-2 and TRBJ2-1; 7 positions agree with TRBD1. The length of the CDR3 is 12 residues. The germline V gene has CDR1 SGHAT and CDR2 FQNNGV. V gave up 5 bases and J gave up 10 bases; unmatched junction bases: 5.

The J gene is TRBJ2-6, the V gene TRBV5-1; no definite D call. The germline V and J ends were trimmed by 1 base and 2 bases, with 1 base remaining between them. The CDR3 has 13 amino acids. Germline lookup yields CDR1 SGHRS and CDR2 YFSETQ. Here the CDR3 reads CASSLTGANVLTF. CDR3 sequence (DNA): TGCGCCAGCAGCTTGACTGGGGCCAACGTCCTGACTTTC.

The chain carries TRBV20-1 and TRBJ2-3; the D is unclear. The ends were cut back, 6 bases at V and 8 bases at J, with 9 bases in the middle. The CDR3 is 10 amino acids. Germline CDR1 is DFQATT and CDR2 is SNEGSKA (reference sequence). In DNA form, the CDR3 reads TGCAGTGCCAAGGAAGGTACGCAGTATTTT. This codes for CSAKEGTQYF.

Notes on this clone: The same CDR3 is also encoded by other DNA sequences in this sample. Here the CDR3 reads CSVGGNEQFF. As DNA, the CDR3 is TGCAGTGTTGGGGGAAATGAGCAGTTCTTC. The chain is built from TRBV20-1 and TRBJ2-1; the D gene could be TRBD1 or TRBD2 (5 bases each). Germline loops: CDR1 DFQATT, CDR2 SNEGSKA (reference sequence). CDR3 length equals 10 residues. V lost 7 bases and J lost 7, with 8 bases in between.

The rearrangement uses TRBV29-1 and TRBJ2-1; 12 bases agree with TRBD2. The CDR3 is made up of 13 amino acids. The germline V gene encodes CDR1 SQVTM and CDR2 ANQGSEA. V gave up 5 bases and J gave up 9 bases; unmatched junction bases: 5. DNA of the CDR3: TGCAGCGTTCCTAGCGGGAGGGCCACTGAGCAGTTCTTC. As protein: CSVPSGRATEQFF.

The chain uses TRBV30 and TRBJ1-1; no reliable D call. CDR3 length equals 11 residues. Trimming left V 3 bases short and J 7 bases short, with 9 bases between. Germline assignment: CDR1 GTSNPN and CDR2 SVGIG (reference sequence). CDR3 nucleotide sequence: TGTGCCTGGAGCCCGTTGATTGAAGCTTTCTTT. Its protein is CAWSPLIEAFF.

The rearrangement uses TRBV5-1 and TRBJ2-7; a possible D gene is TRBD1 (6 bases). The V gene lost 2 bases and the J gene lost 6 bases, with 18 bases spanning the gap. Germline CDR1 and CDR2: SGHRS and YFSETQ. This CDR3 is 15 amino acids long. The CDR3 DNA is TGCGCCAGCAGCTTATTTCTAGTTGCGACAGGCGAGCAGTACTTC. This codes for CASSLFLVATGEQYF. Complete variable domain (other parts from reference TRBV5-1 and TRBJ2-7): KAGVTQTPRYLIKTRGQQVTLSCSPISGHRSVSWYQQTPGQGLQFLFEYFSETQRNKGNFPGRFSGRQFSNSRSEMNVSTLELGDSALYLCASSLFLVATGEQYFGPGTRLTVT.